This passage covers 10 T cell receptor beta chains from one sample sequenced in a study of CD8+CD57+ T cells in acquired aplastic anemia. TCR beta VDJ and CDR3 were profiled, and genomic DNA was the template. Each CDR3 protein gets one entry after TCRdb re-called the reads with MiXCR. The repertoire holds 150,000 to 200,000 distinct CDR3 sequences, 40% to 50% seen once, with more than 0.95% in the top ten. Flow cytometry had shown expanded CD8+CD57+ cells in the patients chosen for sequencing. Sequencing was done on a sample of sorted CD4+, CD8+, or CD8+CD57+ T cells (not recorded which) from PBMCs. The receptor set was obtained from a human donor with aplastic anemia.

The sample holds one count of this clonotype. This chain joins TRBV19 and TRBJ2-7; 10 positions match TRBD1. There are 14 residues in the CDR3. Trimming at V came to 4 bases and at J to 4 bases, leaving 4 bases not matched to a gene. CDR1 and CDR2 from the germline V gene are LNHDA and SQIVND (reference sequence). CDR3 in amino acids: CASSTTGGLYEQYF. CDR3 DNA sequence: TGTGCCAGTAGTACGACAGGGGGCCTATACGAGCAGTACTTC.

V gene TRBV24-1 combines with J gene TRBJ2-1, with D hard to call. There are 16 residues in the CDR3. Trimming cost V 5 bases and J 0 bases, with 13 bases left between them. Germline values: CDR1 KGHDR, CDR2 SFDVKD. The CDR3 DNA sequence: TGTGCCACCAGTGGATTACAGCCAAGCTCCTACAATGAGCAGTTCTTC. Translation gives CATSGLQPSSYNEQFF.

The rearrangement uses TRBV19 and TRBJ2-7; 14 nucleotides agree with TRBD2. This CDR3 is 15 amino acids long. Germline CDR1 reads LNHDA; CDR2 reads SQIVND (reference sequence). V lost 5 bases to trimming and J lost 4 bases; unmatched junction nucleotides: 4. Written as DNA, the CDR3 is TGTGCCAGTAGTCCAGGGACTAGCGGGGGATACGAGCAGTACTTC. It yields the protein CASSPGTSGGYEQYF.

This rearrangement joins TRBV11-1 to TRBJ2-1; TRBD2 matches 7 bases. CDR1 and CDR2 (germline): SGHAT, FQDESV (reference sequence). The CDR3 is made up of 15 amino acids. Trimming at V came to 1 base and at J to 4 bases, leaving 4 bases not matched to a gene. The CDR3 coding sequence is TGTGCCAGCAGCTTAGGGTCGGGAGGATACAATGAGCAGTTCTTC. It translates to CASSLGSGGYNEQFF.

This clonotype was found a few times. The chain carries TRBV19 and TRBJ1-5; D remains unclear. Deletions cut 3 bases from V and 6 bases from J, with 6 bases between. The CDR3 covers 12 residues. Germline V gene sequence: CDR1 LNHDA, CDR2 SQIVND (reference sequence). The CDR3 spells CASSINIQPQHF. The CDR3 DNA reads TGTGCCAGTAGTATCAATATTCAGCCCCAGCATTTT.

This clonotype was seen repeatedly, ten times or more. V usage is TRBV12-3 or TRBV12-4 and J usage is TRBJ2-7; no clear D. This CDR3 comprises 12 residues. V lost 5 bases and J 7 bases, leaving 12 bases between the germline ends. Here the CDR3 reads CASSLLSREQYF. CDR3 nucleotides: TGTGCCAGCAGTCTCCTATCGAGAGAGCAGTACTTC.

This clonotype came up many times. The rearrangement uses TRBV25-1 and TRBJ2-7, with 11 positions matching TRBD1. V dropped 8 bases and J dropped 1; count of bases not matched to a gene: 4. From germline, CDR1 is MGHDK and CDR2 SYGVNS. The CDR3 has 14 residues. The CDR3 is CASSGQGASYEQYF. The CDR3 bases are TGTGCCAGCTCCGGACAGGGGGCTTCCTACGAGCAGTACTTC.

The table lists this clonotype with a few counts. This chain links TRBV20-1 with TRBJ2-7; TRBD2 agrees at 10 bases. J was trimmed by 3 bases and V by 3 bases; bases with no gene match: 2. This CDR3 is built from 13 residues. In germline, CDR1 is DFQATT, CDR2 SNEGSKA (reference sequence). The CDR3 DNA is TGCAGTGCTAGTAGCGGGAGGTTCTACGAGCAGTACTTC. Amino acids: CSASSGRFYEQYF.

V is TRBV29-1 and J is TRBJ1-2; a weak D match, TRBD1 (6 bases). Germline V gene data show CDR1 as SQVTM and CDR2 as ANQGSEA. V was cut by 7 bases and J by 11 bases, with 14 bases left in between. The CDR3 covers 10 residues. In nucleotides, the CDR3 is TGCAGCGCGATAACAGGGATTTACACCTTC. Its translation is CSAITGIYTF.

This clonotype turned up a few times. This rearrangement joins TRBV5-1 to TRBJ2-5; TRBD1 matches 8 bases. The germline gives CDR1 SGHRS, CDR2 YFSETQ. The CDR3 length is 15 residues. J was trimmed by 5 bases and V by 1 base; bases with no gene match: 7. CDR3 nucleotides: TGCGCCAGCAGCTTGACCGGACAGGGTCCGGAGACCCAGTACTTC. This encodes CASSLTGQGPETQYF.